Included here is one T cell receptor (beta chain) sequence, with context. The data stem from a study of blood T cell repertoires in COVID-19. Study information: Samples taken during acute and convalescent COVID-19 were collected in the United States, Italy and Spain. T cells, B-cell-depleted T cells, or PBMCs provided the cDNA or gDNA that served as material.

Authors' processing steps: The authors estimated nucleated cell counts from reference gene primer amplification. Assay: immunoSEQ multiplex PCR; the TCRdb copy retains only in-frame clones and omits some. The D gene and trimming were derived from the DNA, and the V and J assignments and clone size from that table. The sample lists 35,000 to 40,000 clones, 80% to 90% occurring once. V gave up 7 bases and J gave up 0 bases, with 15 bases separating them. The germline gives CDR1 ENHRY, CDR2 SYGVKD. CDR3 length: 15 residues. The chain links TRBV10-3 to TRBJ1-1, with D unresolved. Sequencing was done on a sample of peripheral blood. This sequence was found in a man in his 70s with acute or convalescent COVID-19. DNA of the CDR3: TGTGCCATCAAGAGCGCGGGCGGGATGAACACTGAAGCTTTCTTT. This translates into CAIKSAGGMNTEAFF.